The rows below give T cell receptor beta chains drawn from one sample of a study of OX40 agonist ivuxolimab in advanced cancers. Profiled with immunoSEQ multiplex PCR; TCRdb holds only in-frame clones, not every one. The table records tens of thousands of clones, approximately 79% of them present only once. The sequencing here drew on CD4+ or CD8+ T cells sorted from blood, taken in a trial of the OX40 agonist ivuxolimab. The receptor set was obtained from an adult with an advanced solid tumor such as melanoma, head and neck, liver or kidney cancer. Both conserved end residues are part of each CDR3. Fields, in order: J gene, clone size, V gene, D gene, CDR3 DNA, CDR3 protein. A D gene is named only where the DNA matches it firmly. Rows may omit the clone size; those that give it use once, few, many or a size class.

>TRBJ1-2|-|TRBV5-6|TRBD1
TGTGCCAGCAGCTTATGGACAGGGGAAGCTAACTATGGCTACACCTTC
CASSLWTGEANYGYTF
>TRBJ2-7|-|TRBV21-1|-
TGTGCCAGCAGCAAATCTAGGGCTAGCGGGGCCCTGGAGCAGTACTTC
CASSKSRASGALEQYF
>TRBJ1-1|-|TRBV6-5|-
TGTGCCAGCAGTTACCGACGCGGAGGGGGATACGCTGAAGCTTTCTTT
CASSYRRGGGYAEAFF
>TRBJ1-4|-|TRBV15|-
TGTGCCACCAGCAGAGCCCCGGATGAAAAACTGTTTTTT
CATSRAPDEKLFF
>TRBJ2-2|once|TRBV4-1|-
TGCGCCAGCAGCCAAGATAAGAAGGGGGGGTCCACCGGGGAGCTGTTTTTT
CASSQDKKGGSTGELFF
>TRBJ2-2|-|TRBV5-1|TRBD1
TGCGCCAGCAGCCGAGGGACAGGGTCCGGGGAGCTGTTTTTT
CASSRGTGSGELFF
>TRBJ2-3|-|TRBV5-6|TRBD2
TGTGCCAGCAGCCCCGGGGCTAGCGGGCGGGTGAGCACAGATACGCAGTATTTT
CASSPGASGRVSTDTQYF
>TRBJ1-3|-|TRBV19|-
TGTGCCAGTAGTACCTCAACATATAGAGGAAACACCATATATTTT
CASSTSTYRGNTIYF
>TRBJ1-1|-|TRBV5-6|TRBD1
TGTGCCAGCAGCAAGGGACAGAGTGGGTCTGAAGCTTTCTTT
CASSKGQSGSEAFF
>TRBJ2-3|-|TRBV27|-
TGTGCCAGCAGTTGCGGGCGCACAGATACGCAGTATTTT
CASSCGRTDTQYF
>TRBJ2-5|few|TRBV7-3|-
TGTGCCAGCAGCGGCGGGGCGGAAGAGACCCAGTACTTC
CASSGGAEETQYF
>TRBJ2-3|once|TRBV11-2|TRBD2
TGTGCCAGCAGCTTAGCCCCACCCGGGAGGGGCACAGATACGCAGTATTTT
CASSLAPPGRGTDTQYF
>TRBJ1-1|-|TRBV28|-
TGTGCCAGCAGGCAGGGACAGAACACTGAAGCTTTCTTT
CASRQGQNTEAFF
>TRBJ2-7|-|TRBV28|-
TGTGCCAGCAGTTCTCGGGTGCCCTACGAGCAGTACTTC
CASSSRVPYEQYF
>TRBJ1-1|-|TRBV27|-
TGTGCCAGCAGTTTTGCGTCGTGGGCCACTGAAGCTTTCTTT
CASSFASWATEAFF
>TRBJ2-7|-|TRBV30|-
TGTGCCGGGGGGCGGGAGATAGGCGAGCAGTACTTC
CAGGREIGEQYF
>TRBJ2-4|-|TRBV6-5|TRBD1
TGTGCCAGCAGTTACTTAGGACAAGGGGGCGCGGACATTCAGTACTTC
CASSYLGQGGADIQYF
>TRBJ1-1|-|TRBV6-1|-
TGTGCCAGCAGTGAAGGAGGGGAAGCTTTCTTT
CASSEGGEAFF
>TRBJ1-2|-|TRBV2|TRBD1
TGTGCCAGCAAGGTGATAGGGGGCGCGGGCTACACCTTC
CASKVIGGAGYTF
>TRBJ1-1|-|TRBV7-3|-
TGTGCCAGCAGCCCACACGACAGAATCTCGAACACTGAAGCTTTCTTT
CASSPHDRISNTEAFF
>TRBJ2-7|few|TRBV5-4|-
TGTGCCAGCGGAGGGGGGGGCTCCTACGAGCAGTACTTC
CASGGGGSYEQYF
>TRBJ2-1|-|TRBV21-1|-
TGTGCCAGCAGCCCGTCGCTACACCATTCCGACAATGAGCAGTTCTTC
CASSPSLHHSDNEQFF
>TRBJ2-1|-|TRBV4-2|TRBD2
TGTGCCAGCAGCCAAGAAACCGGGGGGGCTTACAATGAGCAGTTCTTC
CASSQETGGAYNEQFF
>TRBJ1-1|-|TRBV7-3|-
TGTGCCAGCAGCTTATCCAGCCAGACCATGAACACTGAAGCTTTCTTT
CASSLSSQTMNTEAFF
>TRBJ1-1|-|TRBV28|TRBD1
TGTGCCAGCAGCTCCCAGGGGGCGAACACTGAGGCTTTCTTT
CASSSQGANTEAFF
>TRBJ2-1|-|TRBV7-2|-
TGTGCCAGCAGCTTAAGGTCGACCGAGCAGTTCTTC
CASSLRSTEQFF
>TRBJ1-1|-|TRBV5-1|TRBD1
TGCGCCAGCAGCTTGACGGACAGGCCAATGAACACTGAAGCTTTCTTT
CASSLTDRPMNTEAFF
>TRBJ2-1|-|TRBV18|-
TGTGCCAGCTCACTATTGGCGCCGGCGAGCTCCTACAATGAGCAGTTCTTC
CASSLLAPASSYNEQFF
>TRBJ2-5|few|TRBV5-6|TRBD2
TGTGCCAGCAGCTGGTCCCATGGCGGGAGGAGGGGAGAGACCCAGTACTTC
CASSWSHGGRRGETQYF
>TRBJ1-1|-|TRBV19|-
TGTGCCAGTAGTACGTTCCAGGGTGAAGCTTTCTTT
CASSTFQGEAFF
>TRBJ1-4|-|TRBV29-1|TRBD1
TGCAGCGCAAGGACCGGGACAGGGTCAAAACTGTTTTTT
CSARTGTGSKLFF
>TRBJ1-1|few|TRBV10-3|-
TGTGCCATCAGTGAGTCGAATAGGATGAACACTGAAGCTTTCTTT
CAISESNRMNTEAFF
>TRBJ1-4|-|TRBV15|-
TGTGCCACCAGCAGAGATGGCTGGATTGAGGAAAAACTGTTTTTT
CATSRDGWIEEKLFF
>TRBJ2-7|-|TRBV28|TRBD1
TGTGCCAGCAGTTCCATTGACAGGGGGCGAACCTACGAGCAGTACTTC
CASSSIDRGRTYEQYF
>TRBJ1-1|-|TRBV29-1|TRBD1
TGCAGCGTCAAGGGGGCAGGAAAGACTGAAGCTTTCTTT
CSVKGAGKTEAFF
>TRBJ2-7|-|TRBV30|-
TGTGCCTGTCAAAGGACTAACTACGAGCAGTACTTC
CACQRTNYEQYF
>TRBJ2-5|-|TRBV7-9|TRBD2
TGTGCCAGCAGCTTTTTAGCGGGGGGGCCGAGGCAAGAGACCCAGTACTTC
CASSFLAGGPRQETQYF
>TRBJ2-2|-|TRBV5-1|-
TGCGCCAGCAGCTTTGGGATCTTCCGGGACACCGGGGAGCTGTTTTTT
CASSFGIFRDTGELFF
>TRBJ2-5|-|TRBV27|-
TGTGCCAGCAGTTTTGGCGGGCTCTTCCAAGAGACCCAGTACTTC
CASSFGGLFQETQYF
>TRBJ1-5|-|TRBV6-5|TRBD1
TGTGCCAGCAGTCCGGGACAGCGTAGTCAGCCCCAGCATTTT
CASSPGQRSQPQHF
>TRBJ1-4|-|TRBV30|-
TGTGCCTGGAGTCAATCAGGGGCACCCAAACTGTTTTTT
CAWSQSGAPKLFF
>TRBJ1-2|-|TRBV9|TRBD1
TGTGCCAGCAGCCCAGGGGGGGTAGCGAGGAGAGGCTACACCTTC
CASSPGGVARRGYTF